Presented here are 22 T cell receptor beta chains from one specimen sequenced in a study of blood T cell repertoires in COVID-19. Generated by immunoSEQ multiplex PCR, the TCRdb table keeps only in-frame clones and is missing some. This table has around 200,000 clones, approximately 81% appearing once. Material for sequencing was peripheral blood. The receptors originated from a woman in her seventies with COVID-19, enrolled during active disease.

The chain recombines TRBV2 with TRBJ2-1; 8 positions agree with TRBD1. The V gene end was trimmed by 5 bases and the J gene end by 5 bases; junction bases not matched to a gene: 14. This CDR3 is 17 amino acids long. The germline CDR1 and CDR2 sequences are SNHLY and FYNNEI. The CDR3 loop is CASSFRAGGVGHNEQFF. CDR3 in DNA: TGTGCCAGCAGTTTTAGGGCAGGGGGCGTAGGCCACAATGAGCAGTTCTTC.

The V and J genes are TRBV14 and TRBJ2-6; D not certain. Germline CDR1 and CDR2: SGHDN and FVKESK. The germline V and J ends were trimmed by 0 bases and 4 bases, with 10 bases remaining between them. The CDR3 sequence is 16 residues long. The CDR3 sequence is CASSQDFGYGANVLTF. The CDR3 DNA sequence: TGTGCCAGCAGCCAAGATTTCGGGTACGGGGCCAACGTCCTGACTTTC.

V gene TRBV6-6 combines with J gene TRBJ1-3; a possible D gene is TRBD1 (6 bases). CDR1 is MNHNY, CDR2 SVGAGI, per germline (reference sequence). Trimming took 7 bases from V and 4 from J, leaving 14 bases between them. CDR3 length: 14 amino acids. For the CDR3, the DNA is TGTGCCAGCACCGAGGGGGTCCAGGGAAACACCATATATTTT. This translates into CASTEGVQGNTIYF.

This chain joins TRBV10-1 and TRBJ2-5; 8 nucleotides agree with TRBD2. Trimming took 4 bases from V and 4 from J; bases not matched to a gene: 5. The length of the CDR3 is 14 residues. CDR1 and CDR2 (germline): WNHNN, SYGVQD (reference sequence). DNA of the CDR3: TGCGCCAGCAGTGCATTAGCGGGGTCAGAGACCCAGTACTTC. Translated: CASSALAGSETQYF.

The chain carries TRBV23-1 and TRBJ1-5, with 7 positions matching TRBD1. TRBV23-1 is known as an ORF, though its function is uncertain. Losses at the gene ends were 4 bases for V and 2 bases for J; bases not matched to a gene: 5. The CDR3 spans 15 residues. The CDR3 sequence: CASSLGTVCNQPQHF. The CDR3 coding sequence is TGCGCCAGCAGTCTCGGGACAGTTTGCAATCAGCCCCAGCATTTT.

This clone was seen only a few times. The CDR3 region has the DNA TGTGCCAGCAGTCCAATAGACAGGAGCTCCTACGAGCAGTACTTC. Encoded protein: CASSPIDRSSYEQYF. This rearrangement joins TRBV6-5 to TRBJ2-7; TRBD1 is a possible D gene (6 bases). This CDR3 is 15 amino acids long. Germline-derived CDR1 and CDR2 are MNHEY and SVGAGI. The V and J ends lost 5 bases and 0 bases respectively, with 14 bases between them.

The chain couples TRBV19 to TRBJ1-2; D not certain. Looked up from germline, CDR1 is LNHDA and CDR2 is SQIVND (reference sequence). V lost 3 bases, J lost 6 bases, and 17 bases lay in between. This CDR3 comprises 15 residues. The CDR3 nucleotides read TGTGCCAGTAGTATCGGGGTGGGCAGTCTGGATGGCTACACCTTC. This gives the protein CASSIGVGSLDGYTF.

About this clone: This same CDR3 is encoded by further DNA sequences in the sample. This chain joins TRBV5-5 and TRBJ2-1; 10 positions match TRBD2. The CDR3 extends over 15 amino acids. Trimming took 4 bases from V and 4 from J; bases not matched to a gene: 5. Germline V gives CDR1 SGHKS, CDR2 YYEKEE (reference sequence). The CDR3 reads CASSPGLAQYNEQFF. DNA of the CDR3: TGTGCCAGCAGCCCGGGACTAGCGCAATACAATGAGCAGTTCTTC. The entire variable domain, with the rest obtained from reference TRBV5-5 and TRBJ2-1, is as follows: DAGVTQSPTHLIKTRGQQVTLRCSPISGHKSVSWYQQVLGQGPQFIFQYYEKEERGRGNFPDRFSARQFPNYSSELNVNALLLGDSALYLCASSPGLAQYNEQFFGPGTRLTVL.

The chain combines TRBV29-1 with TRBJ2-5; possibly TRBD2 for D (5 bases). Trimming removed 4 bases at V and 5 bases at J, with 11 bases between. This CDR3 spans 12 amino acids. CDR1 is SQVTM, CDR2 ANQGSEA, per germline. CDR3 in amino acids: CSVAMGVETQYF. The CDR3 coding sequence is TGCAGCGTTGCGATGGGAGTGGAGACCCAGTACTTC.

This chain uses TRBV6-5 with TRBJ2-1; the match to TRBD1 covers 8 bases. J was trimmed by 6 bases and V by 6 bases; bases with no gene match: 10. CDR1 is MNHEY, CDR2 SVGAGI, per germline. The CDR3 length is 15 residues. In nucleotides, the CDR3 is TGTGCCAGCAGCCGCCAGGGGGCGCGAAGCAATGAGCAGTTCTTC. It yields the protein CASSRQGARSNEQFF.

The gene calls are TRBV28 and TRBJ1-5; 9 bases map to TRBD1. The germline CDR1 and CDR2 sequences are MDHEN and SYDVKM. V trimming: 5 bases; J trimming: 4 bases; junction bases outside the gene matches: 6. The CDR3 is made up of 15 amino acids. DNA for the CDR3: TGTGCCAGCAGTCCAAACAGGGGGCTGAATCAGCCCCAGCATTTT. This encodes CASSPNRGLNQPQHF.

V and J are TRBV19 and TRBJ2-1, with D possibly matching TRBD1 (6 bases). Germline CDR1 reads LNHDA; CDR2 reads SQIVND (reference sequence). Trimming removed 3 bases at V and 0 bases at J, with 12 bases between. CDR3 size: 16 residues. The DNA for the CDR3 is TGTGCCAGTAGTATTGGGGGCTATAGCTCCTACAATGAGCAGTTCTTC. As protein: CASSIGGYSSYNEQFF. Looking up the rest from reference TRBV19 and TRBJ2-1 gives the full variable domain: DGGITQSPKYLFRKEGQNVTLSCEQNLNHDAMYWYRQDPGQGLRLIYYSQIVNDFQKGDIAEGYSVSREKKESFPLTVTSAQKNPTAFYLCASSIGGYSSYNEQFFGPGTRLTVL.

The chain links TRBV5-6 to TRBJ1-2; TRBD1 might be the D (5 bases). CDR3 length equals 13 residues. CDR1 and CDR2 from the germline V gene are SGHDT and YYEEEE. V lost 2 bases and J 8 bases, leaving 13 bases between the germline ends. The CDR3 sequence is CASSFRQLMGYTF. The CDR3 DNA sequence: TGTGCCAGCAGCTTCAGACAGTTGATGGGCTACACCTTC.

V gene TRBV27 combines with J gene TRBJ2-7; possibly TRBD2 for D (6 bases). CDR3 size: 12 residues. Germline V gene lookup returns CDR1 MNHEY and CDR2 SMNVEV (reference sequence). Deletions cut 6 bases from V and 6 bases from J, with 12 bases between. The CDR3, as DNA: TGTGCCAGCAGGGGACTTGGGGGCGAGCAGTACGTC. Translation gives CASRGLGGEQYV.

The chain couples TRBV5-5 to TRBJ2-5; 9 nucleotides agree with TRBD2. The CDR3 has 16 residues. Per germline, CDR1 SGHKS and CDR2 YYEKEE (reference sequence). V was pared by 4 bases and J by 5 bases, with 12 bases of the junction left unmatched. CDR3 nucleotide sequence: TGTGCCAGCAGCCCCTTACGGGGGGCGGGAGGGGAGACCCAGTACTTC. This gives the protein CASSPLRGAGGETQYF.

This sequence joins TRBV28 and TRBJ1-4; D is undetermined. The V and J ends lost 4 bases and 5 bases respectively, with 17 bases between them. CDR3 length equals 16 residues. CDR1 MDHEN and CDR2 SYDVKM come from the germline V gene. DNA for the CDR3: TGTGCCAGCAGTTCCTTCACCCGGGTCTCGAATGAAAAACTGTTTTTT. It translates to CASSSFTRVSNEKLFF.

The CDR3 sequence is CASSLGLAGGITGELFF. Here the CDR3 DNA reads TGTGCCAGCAGCTTAGGACTAGCGGGAGGGATCACCGGGGAGCTGTTTTTT. This sequence joins TRBV7-8 and TRBJ2-2, with 14 bases identical to TRBD2. V shed 1 base and J 4 bases; nucleotides not matched to a gene: 2. Germline V gene lookup returns CDR1 SGHVS and CDR2 FQNEAQ. The CDR3 extends over 17 amino acids.

The gene calls are TRBV28 and TRBJ2-5, with D possibly matching TRBD1 (6 bases). The germline V and J ends were trimmed by 3 bases and 6 bases, with 14 bases remaining between them. The CDR3 covers 14 residues. The germline CDR1 and CDR2 sequences are MDHEN and SYDVKM. The CDR3 is CASSLPGASQTQYF. CDR3 coding DNA: TGTGCCAGCAGTTTGCCAGGGGCGAGCCAGACCCAGTACTTC. The entire variable domain, with the rest obtained from reference TRBV28 and TRBJ2-5, is as follows: DVKVTQSSRYLVKRTGEKVFLECVQDMDHENMFWYRQDPGLGLRLIYFSYDVKMKEKGDIPEGYSVSREKKERFSLILESASTNQTSMYLCASSLPGASQTQYFGPGTRLLVL.

This clone has a single count. This chain links TRBV4-1 with TRBJ1-4; D is uncertain. V was trimmed by 1 base and J by 0 bases, leaving 6 bases between them. Germline CDR1 MGHRA, CDR2 YSYEKL. This CDR3 region has 15 residues. As DNA, the CDR3 is TGCGCCAGCAGCCAAGGGTACACAACTAATGAAAAACTGTTTTTT. It translates to CASSQGYTTNEKLFF.

J is TRBJ1-5 and V is TRBV6-5, with TRBD1 as a possible D gene (6 bases). Germline assignment: CDR1 MNHEY and CDR2 SVGAGI. Trimming removed 4 bases at V and 7 bases at J, with 20 bases between. There are 16 residues in the CDR3. CDR3 loop: CASSFPPWGRGQPQHF. As DNA, the CDR3 is TGTGCCAGCAGTTTCCCCCCATGGGGGAGGGGGCAGCCCCAGCATTTT.

The chain is built from TRBV7-3 and TRBJ2-3; a possible D gene is TRBD1 (7 bases). The germline V and J ends were trimmed by 3 bases and 4 bases, with 11 bases remaining between them. In germline, CDR1 is SGHTA, CDR2 FQGTGA. This CDR3 has 14 amino acids. The CDR3: CASSLEGAPDTQYF. The CDR3 DNA sequence: TGTGCCAGCAGCTTGGAGGGGGCTCCAGATACGCAGTATTTT.

The chain links TRBV18 to TRBJ2-5, with TRBD2 identical over 8 bases. The CDR3 is 15 amino acids. Germline CDR1 is KGHSH and CDR2 is LQKENI. V lost 6 bases and J lost 2; bases outside the gene matches: 8. CDR3 sequence reads: CASSRLALGQETQYF. The CDR3 DNA sequence: TGTGCCAGCTCTCGACTAGCGTTAGGACAAGAGACCCAGTACTTC.